This T cell receptor (beta chain) was identified during a study of blood T cell repertoires in COVID-19. The wider study: Spain, Italy and the United States supplied samples that represented acute and convalescent COVID-19. PBMCs, B-cell-depleted T cells, or T cells were the source of the cDNA or gDNA that made up the material.

The CDR3 consists of 14 residues. CDR1 MNHEY and CDR2 SVGAGI come from the germline V gene. V lost 6 bases, J lost 0 bases, and 12 bases lay in between. Authors' methods: From reference gene primer amplification, estimates of nucleated cell counts were derived. The protocol was immunoSEQ multiplex PCR, while the TCRdb copy is restricted to in-frame clones and leaves out a portion. The V and J calls and clone size are taken from that table; D and trimming were inferred from the DNA. Among roughly 160,000 clones listed, about 86% were seen once. The sequenced material came from peripheral blood. This receptor was identified in a man in his 60s with acute or convalescent COVID-19. The genes are TRBV6-5 and TRBJ2-7; D is possibly TRBD1 (6 bases). CDR3 DNA: TGTGCCAGCAGATGGGACATTTTCTCCTACGAGCAGTACTTC. This sequence encodes CASRWDIFSYEQYF.